The 5 T cell receptor beta chains below come from one sample, sequenced in a study of T cell responses to AZD1222 COVID-19 vaccine. Profiled with immunoSEQ multiplex PCR; TCRdb holds only in-frame clones, not every one. The sample lists about 120,000 clones; about nine tenths were seen once. The material was peripheral blood, obtained on day 0 of AZD1222 vaccination. These receptors all come from an adult in good health.

The chain joins TRBV4-1 to TRBJ1-2; no definite D call. There are 13 residues in the CDR3. The germline gives CDR1 MGHRA, CDR2 YSYEKL. With 0 bases removed from V and 8 bases from J, the gap between germline ends came to 10 bases. The CDR3: CASSQDFLGGYTF. CDR3 bases: TGCGCCAGCAGCCAAGATTTTCTCGGGGGCTACACCTTC.

The chain couples TRBV27 to TRBJ1-4, with TRBD1 matching over 9 bases. J was trimmed by 5 bases and V by 5 bases; bases with no gene match: 3. The CDR3 length is 14 residues. Germline CDR1 is MNHEY and CDR2 is SMNVEV (reference sequence). The DNA of the CDR3 is TGTGCCAGCAGTAGACAGGGGGGCAATGAAAAACTGTTTTTT. Amino acid sequence: CASSRQGGNEKLFF. The full variable domain, its missing parts supplied by reference TRBV27 and TRBJ1-4, is EAQVTQNPRYLITVTGKKLTVTCSQNMNHEYMSWYRQDPGLGLRQIYYSMNVEVTDKGDVPEGYKVSRKEKRNFPLILESPSPNQTSLYFCASSRQGGNEKLFFGSGTQLSVL.

The rearrangement joins TRBV6-5 to TRBJ2-2; D remains unclear. Germline CDR1 and CDR2: MNHEY and SVGAGI. Deletions cut 3 bases from V and 8 bases from J, with 7 bases between. The CDR3 covers 12 residues. CDR3: CASSYTSGELFF. The CDR3 nucleotides are TGTGCCAGCAGTTATACGTCAGGGGAGCTGTTTTTT.

The chain recombines TRBV10-3 with TRBJ1-6, with 9 positions matching TRBD1. The germline gives CDR1 ENHRY, CDR2 SYGVKD. V lost 6 bases, J lost 9 bases, and 9 bases stayed unmatched. This CDR3 contains 15 residues. The CDR3 here is CAIRTGGATLSPLHF. The CDR3 coding sequence is TGTGCCATCAGAACAGGGGGCGCGACTCTTTCACCCCTCCACTTT.

This clone was seen only once. The chain recombines TRBV5-4 with TRBJ2-5, with 11 bases fitting TRBD2. Germline V lookup: CDR1 SGHNT, CDR2 YYREEE (reference sequence). CDR3 size: 15 residues. V shed 3 bases and J 4 bases; nucleotides not matched to a gene: 5. For the CDR3, the DNA is TGTGCCAGCAGCTCCAAGACTAGCGGGGTAGAGACCCAGTACTTC. It translates to CASSSKTSGVETQYF.